This T cell receptor beta chain stems from a study of shared clonotypes between healthy human individuals. Trimming pared 5 bases from V and 4 bases from J, leaving 15 bases between. Germline V gene data show CDR1 as SGHNT and CDR2 as YENEEA. This CDR3 has 15 residues. Here immunoSEQ multiplex PCR was the method, and the copy in TCRdb shows in-frame clones only, minus some. The table shows about 2.4 million clones, with about 92% occurring only once. This clonotype originated in a man in his late teens or twenties in good health. The chain is built from TRBV11-3 and TRBJ2-1; D ambiguous. The sequencing sample was made of naive CD4+ T cells sorted from blood. Subset denoted: CD45RA+ positively selected. CDR3 sequence reads: CASSPDNSIYNEQFF. CDR3 sequence (DNA): TGTGCCAGCAGCCCGGATAATTCAATATACAATGAGCAGTTCTTC. The full variable domain, with the rest looked up from reference TRBV11-3 and TRBJ2-1, is EAGVVQSPRYKIIEKKQPVAFWCNPISGHNTLYWYLQNLGQGPELLIRYENEEAVDDSQLPKDRFSAERLKGVDSTLKIQPAELGDSAVYLCASSPDNSIYNEQFFGPGTRLTVL.